This T cell receptor (beta chain) was retrieved from a study of blood T cell repertoires in COVID-19. On the study more broadly: The United States, Italy and Spain were the sources of the acute and convalescent COVID-19 samples.

In germline, CDR1 is MNHEY, CDR2 SMNVEV (reference sequence). V lost 4 bases, J lost 8 bases, and 10 bases stayed unmatched. The CDR3 length is 14 residues. Authors' analysis steps: Cell counts per sample came from amplifying reference gene primers. TCRdb's copy holds only in-frame clones and misses some; the assay was immunoSEQ multiplex PCR. V and J calls and clone size are those listed in that table; D and trimming were worked out from the DNA. The sample has 150,000 to 200,000 clones; roughly nine tenths are singletons. The J gene is TRBJ1-2, the V gene TRBV27; 7 bases are a match to TRBD1. Source material: peripheral blood. The TCR originated in a woman of 80 years or more in a cohort sampled during active or convalescent COVID-19. The DNA of the CDR3 is TGTGCCAGCAGTTCACCAGACAGGGTGAGAGGCTACACCTTC. This codes for CASSSPDRVRGYTF.